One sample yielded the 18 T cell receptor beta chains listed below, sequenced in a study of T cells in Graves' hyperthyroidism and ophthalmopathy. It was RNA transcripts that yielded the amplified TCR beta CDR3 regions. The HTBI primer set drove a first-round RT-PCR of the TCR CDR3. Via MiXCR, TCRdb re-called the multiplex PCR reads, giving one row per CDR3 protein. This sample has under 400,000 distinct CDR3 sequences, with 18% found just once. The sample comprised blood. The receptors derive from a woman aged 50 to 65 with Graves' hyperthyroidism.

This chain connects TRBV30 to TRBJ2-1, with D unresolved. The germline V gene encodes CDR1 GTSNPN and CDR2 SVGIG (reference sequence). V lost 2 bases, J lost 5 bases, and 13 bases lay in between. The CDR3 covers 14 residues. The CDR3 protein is CAWSKNLQDNEQFF. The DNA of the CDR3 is TGTGCCTGGAGTAAAAATCTTCAAGACAATGAGCAGTTCTTC.

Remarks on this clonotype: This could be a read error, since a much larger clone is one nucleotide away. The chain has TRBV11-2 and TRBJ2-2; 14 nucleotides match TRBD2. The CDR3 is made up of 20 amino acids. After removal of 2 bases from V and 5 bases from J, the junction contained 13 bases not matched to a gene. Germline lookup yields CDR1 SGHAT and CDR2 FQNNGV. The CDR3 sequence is CASSLLPLTSGGERTGELFF. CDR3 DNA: TGTGCCAGCAGCTTACTTCCCTTGACTAGCGGGGGGGAAAGGACCGGGGAGCTGTTTTTT.

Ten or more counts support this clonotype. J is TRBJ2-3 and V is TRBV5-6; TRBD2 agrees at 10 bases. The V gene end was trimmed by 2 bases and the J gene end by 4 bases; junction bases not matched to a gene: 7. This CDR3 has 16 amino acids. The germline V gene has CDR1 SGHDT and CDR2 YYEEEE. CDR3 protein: CASSFPSGRGPDTQYF. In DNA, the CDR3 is TGTGCCAGCAGCTTCCCCAGCGGGAGGGGCCCAGATACGCAGTATTTT.

CDR3 DNA sequence: TGTGCCAGCAGTGGGGCGCATAGCGGGGCTAGCACAGATACGCAGTATTTT. Protein: CASSGAHSGASTDTQYF. This chain uses TRBV6-1 with TRBJ2-3, with TRBD2 identical over 8 bases. The V segment lost 4 bases and the J segment 0 bases; nucleotides outside the gene matches: 9. CDR1 MNHNS and CDR2 SASEGT come from the germline V gene. The CDR3 consists of 17 residues.

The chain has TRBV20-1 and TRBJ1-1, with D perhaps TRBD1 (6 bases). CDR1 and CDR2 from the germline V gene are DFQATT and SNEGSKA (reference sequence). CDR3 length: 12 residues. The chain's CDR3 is CSVGAGNTEAFF. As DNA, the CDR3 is TGCAGCGTGGGGGCGGGGAACACTGAAGCTTTCTTT.

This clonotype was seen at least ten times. The CDR3 coding sequence is TGTGCCAGCTCACAGAACGGGGAGGGCACTGAAGCTTTCTTT. Its protein product is CASSQNGEGTEAFF. The J gene is TRBJ1-1, the V gene TRBV18; D is ambiguous. The germline V gene encodes CDR1 KGHSH and CDR2 LQKENI. The CDR3 runs to 14 residues. Trimming took off 4 bases at V and 4 bases at J, with 13 bases between the two ends.

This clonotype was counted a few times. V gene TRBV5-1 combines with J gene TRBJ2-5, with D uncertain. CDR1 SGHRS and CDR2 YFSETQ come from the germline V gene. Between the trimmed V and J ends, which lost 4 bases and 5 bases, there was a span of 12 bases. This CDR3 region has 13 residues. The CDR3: CASSRLYEETQYF. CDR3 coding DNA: TGCGCCAGCAGCAGGTTATATGAGGAGACCCAGTACTTC.

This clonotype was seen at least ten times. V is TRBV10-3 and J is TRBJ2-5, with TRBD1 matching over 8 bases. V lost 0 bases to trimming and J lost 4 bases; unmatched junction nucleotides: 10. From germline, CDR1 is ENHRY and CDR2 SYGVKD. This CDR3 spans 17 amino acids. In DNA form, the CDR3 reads TGTGCCATCAGTGAGTCGAAGGGGCCAGGGGGCACAGAGACCCAGTACTTC. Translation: CAISESKGPGGTETQYF.

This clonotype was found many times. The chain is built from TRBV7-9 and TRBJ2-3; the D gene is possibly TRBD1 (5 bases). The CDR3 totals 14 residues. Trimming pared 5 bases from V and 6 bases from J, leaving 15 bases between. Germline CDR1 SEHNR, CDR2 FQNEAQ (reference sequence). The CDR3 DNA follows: TGTGCCAGCAGCGTTTGGGGCCCCTTTGATACGCAGTATTTT. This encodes CASSVWGPFDTQYF.

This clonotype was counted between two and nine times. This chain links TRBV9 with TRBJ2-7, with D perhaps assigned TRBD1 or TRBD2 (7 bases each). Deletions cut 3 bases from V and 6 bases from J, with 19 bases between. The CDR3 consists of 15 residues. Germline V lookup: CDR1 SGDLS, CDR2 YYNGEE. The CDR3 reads CASSGGGEGASEQYF. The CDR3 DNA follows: TGTGCCAGCAGCGGCGGGGGAGAGGGGGCAAGCGAGCAGTACTTC.

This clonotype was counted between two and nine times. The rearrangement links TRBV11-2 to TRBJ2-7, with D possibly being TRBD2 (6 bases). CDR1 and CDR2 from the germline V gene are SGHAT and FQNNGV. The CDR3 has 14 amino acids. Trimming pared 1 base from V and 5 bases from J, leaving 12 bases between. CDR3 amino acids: CASSLVEGSNEQYF. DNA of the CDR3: TGTGCCAGCAGCTTAGTGGAGGGCTCTAACGAGCAGTACTTC. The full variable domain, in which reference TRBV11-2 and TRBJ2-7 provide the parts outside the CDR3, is EAGVAQSPRYKIIEKRQSVAFWCNPISGHATLYWYQQILGQGPKLLIQFQNNGVVDDSQLPKDRFSAERLKGVDSTLKIQPAKLEDSAVYLCASSLVEGSNEQYFGPGTRLTVT.

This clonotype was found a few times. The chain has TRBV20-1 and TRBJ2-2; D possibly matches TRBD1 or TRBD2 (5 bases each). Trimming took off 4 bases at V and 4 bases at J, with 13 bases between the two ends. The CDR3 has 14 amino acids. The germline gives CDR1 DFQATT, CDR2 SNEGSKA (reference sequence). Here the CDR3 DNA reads TGCAGTGCTATTCCGGGACGGGTCACCGGGGAGCTGTTTTTT. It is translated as CSAIPGRVTGELFF.

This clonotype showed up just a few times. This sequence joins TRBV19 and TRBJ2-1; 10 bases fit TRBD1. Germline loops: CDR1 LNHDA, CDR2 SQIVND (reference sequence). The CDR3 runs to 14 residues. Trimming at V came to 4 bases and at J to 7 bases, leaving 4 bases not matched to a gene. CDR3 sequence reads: CASSRDRGLNEQFF. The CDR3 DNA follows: TGTGCCAGTAGTAGGGACAGGGGTCTAAATGAGCAGTTCTTC. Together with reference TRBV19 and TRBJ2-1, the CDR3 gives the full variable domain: DGGITQSPKYLFRKEGQNVTLSCEQNLNHDAMYWYRQDPGQGLRLIYYSQIVNDFQKGDIAEGYSVSREKKESFPLTVTSAQKNPTAFYLCASSRDRGLNEQFFGPGTRLTVL.

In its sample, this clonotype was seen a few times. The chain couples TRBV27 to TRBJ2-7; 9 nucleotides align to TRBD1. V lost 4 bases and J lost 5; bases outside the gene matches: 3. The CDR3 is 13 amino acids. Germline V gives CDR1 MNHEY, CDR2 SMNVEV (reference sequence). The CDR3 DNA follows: TGTGCCAGCAGTTGGGACAGGGACCACGAGCAGTACTTC. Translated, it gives CASSWDRDHEQYF.

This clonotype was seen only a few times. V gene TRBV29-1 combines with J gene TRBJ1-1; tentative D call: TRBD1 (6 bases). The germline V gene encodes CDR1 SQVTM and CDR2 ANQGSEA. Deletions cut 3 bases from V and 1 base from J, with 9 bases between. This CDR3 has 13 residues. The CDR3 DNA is TGCAGCGTTGAGTCGACAGGGAACACTGAAGCTTTCTTT. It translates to CSVESTGNTEAFF.

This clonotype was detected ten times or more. The CDR3 region is CASSGLAGHYEQYF. In DNA, the CDR3 is TGTGCCAGCAGTGGACTAGCGGGACACTACGAGCAGTACTTC. The chain combines TRBV2 with TRBJ2-7; the match to TRBD2 covers 11 bases. The V and J ends lost 4 bases and 3 bases, in that order; junction bases with no gene match: 2. Germline assignment: CDR1 SNHLY and CDR2 FYNNEI. The CDR3 extends over 14 amino acids.

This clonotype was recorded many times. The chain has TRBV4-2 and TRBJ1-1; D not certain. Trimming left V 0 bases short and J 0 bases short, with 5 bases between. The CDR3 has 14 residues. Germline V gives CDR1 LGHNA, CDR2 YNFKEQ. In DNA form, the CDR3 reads TGTGCCAGCAGCCAAGACCACATGAACACTGAAGCTTTCTTT. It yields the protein CASSQDHMNTEAFF.

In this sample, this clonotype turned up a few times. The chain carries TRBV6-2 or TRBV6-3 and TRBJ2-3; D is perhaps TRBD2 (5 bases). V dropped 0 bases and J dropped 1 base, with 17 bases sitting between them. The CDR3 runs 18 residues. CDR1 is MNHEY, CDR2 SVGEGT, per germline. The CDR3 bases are TGTGCCAGCAGTTACTCGCGCGGGCTACTCCCGGGCACAGATACGCAGTATTTT. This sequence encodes CASSYSRGLLPGTDTQYF.